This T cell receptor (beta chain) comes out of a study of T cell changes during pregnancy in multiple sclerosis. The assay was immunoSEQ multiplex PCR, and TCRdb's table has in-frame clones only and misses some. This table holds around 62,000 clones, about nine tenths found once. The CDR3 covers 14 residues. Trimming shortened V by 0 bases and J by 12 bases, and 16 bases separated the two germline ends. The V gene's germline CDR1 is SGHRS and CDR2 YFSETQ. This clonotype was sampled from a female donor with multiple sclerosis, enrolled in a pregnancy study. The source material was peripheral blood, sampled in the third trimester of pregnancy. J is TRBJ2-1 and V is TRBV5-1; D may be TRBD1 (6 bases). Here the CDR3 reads CASSLDFGDRPQFF. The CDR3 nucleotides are TGCGCCAGCAGCTTGGACTTTGGAGACAGGCCGCAGTTCTTC.